This T cell receptor (beta chain) was sequenced during a study of shared clonotypes between healthy human individuals. On the study more broadly: Researchers assigned three CD4 naive, three CD4 memory, two CD8 naive and one CD8 memory plate to each donor. The study's findings and limits: Roughly 5% of naive CD4 clonotypes were shared across several donors. Collection of samples was limited to blood; tissue repertoires likely differ.

CD45RO-negative CD8 cells positively selected for CCR7 made up the naive population, which excluded terminally differentiated effector memory CD45RA+ cells. Within Nashville, Tennessee resided all donors, each a Caucasian adult. Some clones are missing from TCRdb's copy, which holds only in-frame ones; the method was immunoSEQ multiplex PCR. The data contain about 1,900,000 clones, about 95% of them singletons. In the case of this clone: The antigen remains unidentified.

The CDR3 totals 14 residues. V trimming: 5 bases; J trimming: 4 bases; junction bases outside the gene matches: 5. Germline V gene data show CDR1 as SGHVS and CDR2 as FNYEAQ. The receptor was derived from a man aged 18 to 30 in good health. Sequencing was carried out using naive CD8+ T cells sorted from blood. The J gene is TRBJ1-2, the V gene TRBV7-6, with TRBD1 matching 9 bases. The CDR3, as DNA: TGTGCCAGCAGCCCAGAGACAGGGGGCTATGGCTACACCTTC. The encoded protein is CASSPETGGYGYTF.